Below are 26 T cell receptor beta chains sequenced from a single sample in a study of blood T cell repertoires in COVID-19. Some clones are missing from TCRdb's copy, which holds only in-frame ones; the method was immunoSEQ multiplex PCR. Among about 170,000 clones listed, less than 85% were seen once. Sequenced material: peripheral blood. The receptor set was obtained from a middle-aged woman with COVID-19, enrolled during active disease.

The V and J genes are TRBV5-4 and TRBJ1-2; no firm D call. Germline CDR1 reads SGHNT; CDR2 reads YYREEE (reference sequence). CDR3 size: 13 residues. Trimming left V 4 bases short and J 4 bases short, with 11 bases between. For the CDR3, the DNA is TGTGCCAGCAGCAACCCGGGAAGCTATGGCTACACCTTC. This translates into CASSNPGSYGYTF.

This clone was counted a few times. The rearrangement joins TRBV3-1 (or the pseudogene TRBV3-2) to TRBJ1-1; TRBD1 is a possible D gene (6 bases). Germline CDR1 and CDR2: LGHDT and YNNKEL (reference sequence). CDR3 size: 13 residues. V dropped 0 bases and J dropped 8 bases, with 10 bases sitting between them. CDR3 bases: TGTGCCAGCAGCCAAGATCACAGGGTGGAAGCTTTCTTT. Amino acids: CASSQDHRVEAFF.

This chain links TRBV6-5 with TRBJ2-1; D might be TRBD2 (6 bases). Germline CDR1 and CDR2: MNHEY and SVGAGI. CDR3 length: 16 amino acids. The ends were cut back, 4 bases at V and 4 bases at J, with 17 bases in the middle. CDR3 in amino acids: CASSSSTEGSYNEQFF. As DNA, the CDR3 is TGTGCCAGCAGTTCAAGTACGGAGGGCTCGTACAATGAGCAGTTCTTC.

CDR3 protein: CASRTPGRKLAGGLNTGELFF. CDR3 nucleotides: TGTGCCAGCAGGACCCCCGGACGGAAGCTAGCGGGGGGCCTGAACACCGGGGAGCTGTTTTTT. This rearrangement joins TRBV2 to TRBJ2-2, with 11 bases matching TRBD2. Germline V gives CDR1 SNHLY, CDR2 FYNNEI. CDR3 length: 21 amino acids. V was clipped by 6 bases and J by 1 base; unmatched bases: 19.

V gene TRBV5-8 combines with J gene TRBJ2-7; 10 positions match TRBD2. V gave up 6 bases and J gave up 7 bases; unmatched junction bases: 13. This CDR3 contains 15 residues. Germline-derived CDR1 and CDR2 are SGHTS and YDEGEE. The CDR3 spells CASILEAGGPSEQYF. As DNA, the CDR3 is TGTGCCAGCATCCTGGAAGCGGGAGGGCCAAGTGAGCAGTACTTC. Complete variable domain (other parts from reference TRBV5-8 and TRBJ2-7): EAGVTQSPTHLIKTRGQQATLRCSPISGHTSVYWYQQALGLGLQFLLWYDEGEERNRGNFPPRFSGRQFPNYSSELNVNALELEDSALYLCASILEAGGPSEQYFGPGTRLTVT.

This chain joins TRBV20-1 and TRBJ1-2; D not resolved. CDR3 length: 10 amino acids. The germline V and J ends were trimmed by 6 bases and 4 bases, with 6 bases remaining between them. Germline V CDR1 and CDR2: DFQATT, SNEGSKA (reference sequence). The CDR3 nucleotides read TGCAGTGCAGCCTCCTATGGCTACACCTTC. This codes for CSAASYGYTF.

The chain recombines TRBV19 with TRBJ1-4, with TRBD1 matching over 7 bases. Germline trimming cut 6 bases from V and 7 bases from J; bases unmatched to any gene: 17. In germline, CDR1 is LNHDA, CDR2 SQIVND (reference sequence). The CDR3 has 17 residues. The DNA for the CDR3 is TGTGCCAGTAGAGCGGGGGTCCGGTACAGGGGCGGTGAAAAACTGTTTTTT. Translation: CASRAGVRYRGGEKLFF.

The chain combines TRBV6-6 with TRBJ1-1; no clear D gene. Germline V gives CDR1 MNHNY, CDR2 SVGAGI (reference sequence). This CDR3 comprises 11 residues. V shed 6 bases and J shed 11 bases, with 13 bases lying between them. CDR3 DNA sequence: TGTGCCAGCAGCTACGGAGGGTCCGCTTTCTTT. Translation gives CASSYGGSAFF.

This rearrangement joins TRBV7-3 to TRBJ2-1; TRBD2 is a possible D gene (7 bases). The CDR3 spans 15 residues. V lost 1 base to trimming and J lost 8 bases, with 15 bases between them. Germline CDR1 is SGHTA and CDR2 is FQGTGA. The CDR3 DNA sequence: TGTGCCAGCAGCTTAATGGGGGGGCTTATCTATGAGCAGTTCTTC. Its translation is CASSLMGGLIYEQFF.

Within the sample, this clone is medium-sized. The J gene is TRBJ2-7, the V gene TRBV6-5; 12 nucleotides align to TRBD2. Germline CDR1 MNHEY, CDR2 SVGAGI. Trimming cost V 5 bases and J 0 bases; bases outside gene matches: 2. The CDR3 is 15 residues long. As DNA, the CDR3 is TGTGCCAGCAGTCAGACTAGCGGGAGCTCCTACGAGCAGTACTTC. Protein: CASSQTSGSSYEQYF.

This clone showed up just a few times. V usage is TRBV7-9 and J usage is TRBJ1-5; weak D call: TRBD1 (6 bases). V was pared by 5 bases and J by 4 bases, with 24 bases between. The CDR3 has 18 residues. Germline V lookup: CDR1 SEHNR, CDR2 FQNEAQ (reference sequence). The CDR3: CASSLGRDIPGGNQPQHF. CDR3 nucleotide sequence: TGTGCCAGCAGCCTCGGACGGGACATTCCGGGGGGAAATCAGCCCCAGCATTTT. Drawing the rest from reference TRBV7-9 and TRBJ1-5, the complete variable domain is DTGVSQNPRHKITKRGQNVTFRCDPISEHNRLYWYRQTLGQGPEFLTYFQNEAQLEKSRLLSDRFSAERPKGSFSTLEIQRTEQGDSAMYLCASSLGRDIPGGNQPQHFGDGTRLSIL.

This chain connects TRBV12-3 or TRBV12-4 to TRBJ1-1, with unresolved D. The V end was cut by 3 bases, the J end by 8 bases, with 13 bases between. This CDR3 region has 13 residues. The CDR3 region is CASSLVQRREAFF. The CDR3 DNA reads TGTGCCAGCAGTTTGGTCCAACGCAGGGAAGCTTTCTTT.

The chain couples TRBV19 to TRBJ2-1; D remains unclear. V was shortened by 3 bases and J by 7 bases, with 25 bases between the two germline ends. The CDR3 covers 18 residues. CDR1 and CDR2 from the germline V gene are LNHDA and SQIVND (reference sequence). The CDR3 loop reads CASSMPIHSADLGNEQFF. As DNA, the CDR3 is TGTGCCAGTAGTATGCCCATCCACTCGGCGGATCTTGGGAATGAGCAGTTCTTC.

This chain joins TRBV11-2 and TRBJ2-7; the D gene is possibly TRBD2 (6 bases). Germline loops: CDR1 SGHAT, CDR2 FQNNGV. Trimming removed 7 bases from V and 5 bases from J, with 21 bases in between. There are 15 residues in the CDR3. CDR3 sequence (DNA): TGTGCCAGCACCCCTTACCCCGGGAGAAGCAACGAGCAGTACTTC. Residues: CASTPYPGRSNEQYF.

V usage is TRBV5-1 and J usage is TRBJ1-2; D not certain. The CDR3 has 17 residues. Germline values: CDR1 SGHRS, CDR2 YFSETQ. Trimming took 0 bases from V and 0 from J, leaving 15 bases between them. The CDR3 DNA is TGCGCCAGCAGCTTGGGAGATTCCGATCTTACTAACTATGGCTACACCTTC. Translating it yields CASSLGDSDLTNYGYTF.

The CDR3 DNA is TGCGCCAGCAGCCTGTCACCCGGGGAGACCCAGTACTTC. It translates to CASSLSPGETQYF. This chain connects TRBV10-1 to TRBJ2-5; D uncertain. Germline lookup yields CDR1 WNHNN and CDR2 SYGVQD (reference sequence). V lost 6 bases and J 5 bases, leaving 13 bases between the germline ends. This CDR3 has 13 amino acids.

The rearrangement links TRBV3-1 (or the pseudogene TRBV3-2) to TRBJ2-5, with a possible D match to TRBD1 (6 bases). V was clipped by 6 bases and J by 7 bases, with 15 bases between them. Germline loops: CDR1 LGHDT, CDR2 YNNKEL (reference sequence). The CDR3 covers 13 residues. CDR3 nucleotides: TGTGCCAGCAGTCTTGGACAGTCAATGACCCAGTACTTC. This codes for CASSLGQSMTQYF.

The chain recombines TRBV3-1 (or the pseudogene TRBV3-2) with TRBJ2-4; 7 nucleotides align to TRBD1. Losses at the gene ends were 0 bases for V and 3 bases for J; bases not matched to a gene: 2. Per germline, CDR1 LGHDT and CDR2 YNNKEL (reference sequence). The CDR3 consists of 15 residues. The DNA of the CDR3 is TGTGCCAGCAGCCAAGATGGGGACAGCAAAAACATTCAGTACTTC. Translation gives CASSQDGDSKNIQYF.

The V gene is TRBV5-4, the J gene TRBJ2-2, with 8 bases matching TRBD1. V shed 1 base, J shed 5 bases, and the junction held 4 bases outside the gene matches. This CDR3 comprises 15 residues. Looked up from germline, CDR1 is SGHNT and CDR2 is YYREEE (reference sequence). The DNA for the CDR3 is TGTGCCAGCAGCTTGCCTCGGACAGGGACCGGGGAGCTGTTTTTT. Protein product: CASSLPRTGTGELFF.

The chain is built from TRBV6-1 and TRBJ2-1, with TRBD2 identical over 11 bases. CDR1 and CDR2 from the germline V gene are MNHNS and SASEGT. This CDR3 has 16 residues. J was trimmed by 5 bases and V by 3 bases; bases with no gene match: 6. CDR3 protein: CASSERLAGTDNEQFF. Written as DNA, the CDR3 is TGTGCCAGCAGTGAGCGACTAGCGGGGACCGACAATGAGCAGTTCTTC.

The chain combines TRBV24-1 with TRBJ2-2; D uncertain. V was shortened by 6 bases and J by 4 bases, with 11 bases between the two germline ends. The CDR3 sequence is 14 residues long. Germline-derived CDR1 and CDR2 are KGHDR and SFDVKD. The CDR3 region is CATSPALSTGELFF. CDR3 in DNA: TGTGCCACCAGTCCAGCGCTCTCCACCGGGGAGCTGTTTTTT.

The chain recombines TRBV11-2 with TRBJ2-7, with TRBD2 identical over 15 bases. In germline, CDR1 is SGHAT, CDR2 FQNNGV. There are 17 residues in the CDR3. V was pared by 5 bases and J by 3 bases, with 8 bases of the junction left unmatched. The CDR3 reads CASSAGLAGGPIYEQYF. DNA for the CDR3: TGTGCCAGCAGCGCGGGACTAGCGGGAGGCCCGATCTACGAGCAGTACTTC.

This chain joins TRBV6-2 or TRBV6-3 and TRBJ2-3; D is undetermined. The V and J ends lost 0 bases and 0 bases respectively, with 4 bases between them. Germline V gene lookup returns CDR1 MNHEY and CDR2 SVGEGT. This CDR3 contains 14 residues. CDR3: CASSYSTSTDTQYF. CDR3 in DNA: TGTGCCAGCAGTTACTCGACTAGCACAGATACGCAGTATTTT.

V and J are TRBV28 and TRBJ1-1; 9 nucleotides line up with TRBD1. The CDR3 spans 16 residues. In germline, CDR1 is MDHEN, CDR2 SYDVKM. The J segment lost 0 bases and the V segment lost 5 bases, leaving 7 bases of the junction unmatched. The chain's CDR3 is CASSLLQGAMNTEAFF. The CDR3 bases are TGTGCCAGCAGTCTTCTACAGGGGGCAATGAACACTGAAGCTTTCTTT.

The chain links TRBV9 to TRBJ1-1; possibly TRBD1 for D (6 bases). The CDR3 is made up of 13 amino acids. Germline V CDR1 and CDR2: SGDLS, YYNGEE. V was shortened by 0 bases and J by 7 bases, with 10 bases between the two germline ends. CDR3: CASSVATTGEAFF. The CDR3, as DNA: TGTGCCAGCAGCGTAGCTACGACAGGTGAAGCTTTCTTT.

This clone occurred a few times. The rearrangement joins TRBV9 to TRBJ1-2, with 8 bases fitting TRBD1. Germline loops: CDR1 SGDLS, CDR2 YYNGEE. The V and J ends lost 3 bases and 3 bases, in that order; junction bases with no gene match: 7. This CDR3 has 15 amino acids. The CDR3 DNA follows: TGTGCCAGCAGCGCTGGGACAGGACGATACTATGGCTACACCTTC. Its protein product is CASSAGTGRYYGYTF.